These 9 T cell receptor beta chains originate from one sample sequenced in a study of beta chain features in type 1 diabetes. Whole-study findings and limits: Patients with Type 1 diabetes showed moderately but significantly shorter TCRB CDR3s in all four CD4+ subsets.

The entirety of the isolated RNA underwent reverse transcription, so expressed TCRB transcripts were sequenced. The assay was immunoSEQ multiplex PCR, and TCRdb's table has in-frame clones only and misses some. The profile shows 150,000 to 180,000 clones, 9% to 12% of them singletons. No cognate antigen is known for these TCRs. Sequences were obtained from central memory CD4+ T cells from blood. These receptor sequences come from a man aged 25 to 40 with type 1 diabetes.

V usage is TRBV28 and J usage is TRBJ2-1, with TRBD2 as a possible D gene (6 bases). Trimming cost V 3 bases and J 7 bases, with 16 bases left between them. In germline, CDR1 is MDHEN, CDR2 SYDVKM. The CDR3 sequence is 15 residues long. The CDR3 here is CASSLGSGDRNEQFF. The CDR3 DNA reads TGTGCCAGCAGTTTGGGGTCGGGGGATCGAAATGAGCAGTTCTTC.

In this sample, this clone turned up a few times. The chain recombines TRBV5-6 with TRBJ2-3, with TRBD2 matching over 7 bases. V shed 3 bases and J 2 bases; nucleotides not matched to a gene: 15. Per germline, CDR1 SGHDT and CDR2 YYEEEE. This CDR3 region has 18 residues. CDR3 in DNA: TGTGCCAGCAGCTCGCCTGGACTAGGTAGACGATTCACAGATACGCAGTATTTT. It specifies CASSSPGLGRRFTDTQYF.

This clone was detected only a few times. The rearrangement uses TRBV11-2 and TRBJ2-3; 10 bases match TRBD2. The CDR3 is 15 amino acids. Germline V lookup: CDR1 SGHAT, CDR2 FQNNGV. J was trimmed by 2 bases and V by 6 bases; bases with no gene match: 5. CDR3 nucleotides: TGTGCCAGCAGTCGGACTAGCGGCTACACAGATACGCAGTATTTT. Translation gives CASSRTSGYTDTQYF.

The table lists this clone with a few counts. The rearrangement uses TRBV18 and TRBJ2-2, with TRBD2 matching over 10 bases. There are 14 residues in the CDR3. Germline CDR1 is KGHSH and CDR2 is LQKENI. J lost 3 bases, V lost 5 bases, and 0 bases had no gene match. CDR3 protein: CASSGLADTGELFF. CDR3 nucleotides: TGTGCCAGCTCAGGACTAGCGGACACCGGGGAGCTGTTTTTT.

This clone was counted a few times. V gene TRBV4-2 combines with J gene TRBJ1-4; no definite D call. Germline V lookup: CDR1 LGHNA, CDR2 YNFKEQ. Deletions cut 4 bases from V and 4 bases from J, with 10 bases between. The CDR3 length is 14 residues. The CDR3 DNA is TGTGCCAGCAGCCTTGGGTCGGGTAATGAAAAACTGTTTTTT. It yields the protein CASSLGSGNEKLFF.

This clone was detected only a few times. The chain joins TRBV11-2 to TRBJ2-1; D ambiguous. Germline loops: CDR1 SGHAT, CDR2 FQNNGV. Trimming pared 1 base from V and 8 bases from J, leaving 6 bases between. The CDR3 extends over 12 amino acids. The CDR3 nucleotides are TGTGCCAGCAGCTTAGGTTCTGATGAGCAGTTCTTC. Translating gives CASSLGSDEQFF.

This chain links TRBV4-2 with TRBJ2-7; the D gene is possibly TRBD1 (6 bases). The CDR3 has 16 amino acids. Trimming took 3 bases from V and 0 from J, leaving 15 bases between them. Germline lookup yields CDR1 LGHNA and CDR2 YNFKEQ. The CDR3 reads CASSHSTGGSSYEQYF. The CDR3 DNA follows: TGTGCCAGCAGCCACTCCACTGGGGGCAGCTCCTACGAGCAGTACTTC.

This clone was counted only a few times. The J gene is TRBJ2-5, the V gene TRBV27, with D perhaps matching TRBD2 (5 bases). Per germline, CDR1 MNHEY and CDR2 SMNVEV (reference sequence). The V end was cut by 3 bases, the J end by 6 bases, with 14 bases between. This CDR3 has 14 residues. CDR3 nucleotides: TGTGCCAGCAGTTTGTCCCCTAGCCTAAAGACCCAGTACTTC. This codes for CASSLSPSLKTQYF.

This clone has only a few counts. V usage is TRBV6-5 and J usage is TRBJ2-3, with a weak D call TRBD2 (6 bases). The CDR3 is 14 amino acids. Germline V gene data show CDR1 as MNHEY and CDR2 as SVGAGI. The ends were cut back, 0 bases at V and 6 bases at J, with 10 bases in the middle. The DNA for the CDR3 is TGTGCCAGCAGTTACTCGATGGCGGGGGATACGCAGTATTTT. Protein product: CASSYSMAGDTQYF.